This T cell receptor beta chain stems from a study of CD8 T cells in Susac syndrome. Trimming shortened V by 2 bases and J by 8 bases, and 16 bases separated the two germline ends. The CDR3 length is 15 residues. Germline V gene data show CDR1 as KGHSH and CDR2 as LQKENI. The count of this clonotype is one. The multiple sclerosis control group consisted of treatment-naive patients whose relapsing-remitting disease, which was either stable or active, fulfilled revised McDonald criteria. With random hexamers, about 0.5 to 1 ug RNA was reverse transcribed. A multiplex approach, immunoSEQ multiplex PCR, amplified TCR beta CDR3 across 54 Vbeta and 13 Jbeta. MiXCR, run by TCRdb on the immunoSEQ multiplex PCR reads, gives a single entry per CDR3 protein. Of fewer than 350,000 distinct CDR3 sequences in the sample, about nine tenths are singletons; the top ten hold under 0.2%.

The TCR sequence derives from a human donor with multiple sclerosis. The chain links TRBV18 to TRBJ2-1, with a tentative D call TRBD1 (6 bases). Sequenced input: CD8+ T cells from PBMCs. CDR3 sequence (DNA): TGTGCCAGCTCACCAATAACCCAGGGGTGGGATGAGCAGTTCTTC. It yields the protein CASSPITQGWDEQFF.